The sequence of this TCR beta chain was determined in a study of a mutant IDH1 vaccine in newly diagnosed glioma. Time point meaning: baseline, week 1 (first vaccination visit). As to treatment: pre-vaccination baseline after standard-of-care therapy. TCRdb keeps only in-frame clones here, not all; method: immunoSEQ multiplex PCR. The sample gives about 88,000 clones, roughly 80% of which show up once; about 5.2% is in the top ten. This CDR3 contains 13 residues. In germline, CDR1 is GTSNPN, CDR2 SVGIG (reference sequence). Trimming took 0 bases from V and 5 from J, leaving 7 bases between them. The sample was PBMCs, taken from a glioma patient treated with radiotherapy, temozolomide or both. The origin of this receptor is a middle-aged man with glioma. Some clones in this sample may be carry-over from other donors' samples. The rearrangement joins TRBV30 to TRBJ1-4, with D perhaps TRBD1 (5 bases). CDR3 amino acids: CAWSVRQNEKLFF. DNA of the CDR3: TGTGCCTGGAGTGTACGACAGAATGAAAAACTGTTTTTT.